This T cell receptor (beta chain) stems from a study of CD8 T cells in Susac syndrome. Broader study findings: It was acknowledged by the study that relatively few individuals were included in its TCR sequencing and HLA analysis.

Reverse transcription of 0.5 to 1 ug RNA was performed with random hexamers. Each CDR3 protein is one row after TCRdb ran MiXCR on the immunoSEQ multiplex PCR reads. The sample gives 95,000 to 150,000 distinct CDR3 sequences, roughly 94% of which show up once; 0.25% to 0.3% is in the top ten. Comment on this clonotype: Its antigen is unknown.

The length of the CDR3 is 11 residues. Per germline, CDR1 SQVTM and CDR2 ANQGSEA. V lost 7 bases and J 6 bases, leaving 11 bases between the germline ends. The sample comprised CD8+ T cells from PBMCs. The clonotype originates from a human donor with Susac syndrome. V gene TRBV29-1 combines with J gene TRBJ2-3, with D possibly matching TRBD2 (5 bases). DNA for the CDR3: TGCAGCGCAGAGACGGGGGATACGCAGTATTTT. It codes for CSAETGDTQYF.